This is a list of T cell receptor beta chains from one sample in a study of cytomegalovirus exposure and HLA in healthy donors. The repertoire was sequenced with immunoSEQ multiplex PCR; TCRdb's copy has only in-frame clones and lacks some. The sample consists of roughly 160,000 clones, about 71% of them appearing once. Material: PBMCs. The receptors derive from a woman in her twenties or thirties in good health and CMV-seronegative. CDR3s leave out the opening cysteine and the closing phenylalanine or tryptophan. The order of the fields is V gene, J gene, CDR3 protein.

TRBV7-9,TRBJ1-1,ASSRDRNTEAF
TRBV29-1,TRBJ1-5,SVQQTGDQPQH
TRBV7-2,TRBJ2-2,ASSLAGGTNTGELF
TRBV28,TRBJ2-4,ASRNRGAKNIQY
TRBV5-4,TRBJ2-5,ASSLQGVGETQY
TRBV6-5,TRBJ2-7,ASGWTSELYEQY
TRBV30,TRBJ2-5,ACPVAGAETQY
TRBV28,TRBJ2-7,ASRPDSTYEQY
TRBV28,TRBJ2-2,ASISSGDTGELF
TRBV19,TRBJ1-1,ASQRGPGQGGGNTEAF
TRBV4-2,TRBJ2-5,ASSQDRTGFQKTQY
TRBV6-6,TRBJ1-5,ASSSKNRVRFQPQH
TRBV28,TRBJ2-2,ASSFLVRGFGELF
TRBV18,TRBJ1-1,ASSPDLVTEAF
TRBV7-9,TRBJ2-1,ALSSPIGGDYNEQF
TRBV25-1,TRBJ1-5,ASSESGSSNQPQH
TRBV2,TRBJ1-1,ASSESLNSEAF
TRBV27,TRBJ2-7,ASSARLIAYEQY
TRBV19,TRBJ2-7,ASQEVSDEQY
TRBV19,TRBJ2-1,ASSSRLINNEQF
TRBV7-3,TRBJ2-1,ASSLNGREENEQF
TRBV6-5,TRBJ1-2,ASSQDSFYKGYT
TRBV9,TRBJ2-3,ASRSYTDTQY
TRBV5-6,TRBJ2-1,ASSGGLSSYNEQF
TRBV9,TRBJ2-1,ASSVRDSNEQF
TRBV19,TRBJ1-4,ASKTTGEGEKLF
TRBV7-2,TRBJ1-6,ASSLGQGANNSPLH
TRBV5-6,TRBJ1-5,ASSRRTGGTSDQPQH
TRBV11-1,TRBJ2-7,ASSLVGTSYEQY
TRBV30,TRBJ2-7,AWSVLRGWEQY
TRBV19,TRBJ1-1,ASSTTAGEAF
TRBV7-9,TRBJ1-4,ASSPGQYNEKLF
TRBV11-2,TRBJ1-6,ASTAGRSSYNSPLH
TRBV7-9,TRBJ1-1,ASSAPGTGIPEAF
TRBV27,TRBJ2-5,ASSSRGRFEAQY
TRBV5-4,TRBJ1-1,ASSLGLNQAEAF
TRBV28,TRBJ2-2,ASSSLGTSGRNTGELF
TRBV18,TRBJ2-2,ASSQYEEAGTGELF
TRBV7-8,TRBJ2-2,ASSLTGVGGELF
TRBV7-9,TRBJ2-7,ASSLEWGVGYEQY
TRBV13,TRBJ2-5,ASSLVATGETQY
TRBV5-6,TRBJ1-2,ASSLAFGGGYT
TRBV28,TRBJ2-7,ASRLGPGQSYEQY
TRBV4-3,TRBJ2-1,ASSHYWAGPYNEQF
TRBV28,TRBJ1-2,ASRLQGNYGYT
TRBV18,TRBJ1-1,ASSGGGGVNTEAF
TRBV5-1,TRBJ2-3,ASRGGQGMYTQY
TRBV7-3,TRBJ2-1,ASSLRTSSLVNEQF
TRBV4-1,TRBJ1-1,ASSQREGGREAF
TRBV15,TRBJ2-7,ATSSPGTLLDEQY
TRBV6-5,TRBJ2-2,ASSSPGTGELF
TRBV5-1,TRBJ2-7,ASSLTGDIYEQY
TRBV19,TRBJ2-2,ASSPPGLAGGQAGELF
TRBV7-3,TRBJ2-1,ASSPVPDSYNEQF
TRBV4-2,TRBJ1-2,ASSQDGGSNYGYT
TRBV9,TRBJ2-7,ASSVGDSSYEQY
TRBV25-1,TRBJ2-4,ASSPGDGIQY
TRBV27,TRBJ1-1,ASSRGTQNTEAF
TRBV7-9,TRBJ1-2,ASSMSRQGRHGYT
TRBV11-2,TRBJ1-4,ASSLEGEGEKLF